The clone carrying this TCR beta chain showed up just once. Its antigen remains unidentified. V was clipped by 3 bases and J by 4 bases, with 24 bases between them. CDR3 length: 17 residues. The V gene's germline CDR1 is DFQATT and CDR2 SNEGSKA (reference sequence). This record belongs to a study of T cell responses to AZD1222 COVID-19 vaccine. Profiling relied on immunoSEQ multiplex PCR, and the TCRdb table lists in-frame clones only, not all of them. The sample includes approximately 150,000 clones, about 92% of them seen just once. Findings and limits, study-wide: With two AZD1222 doses given, Spike-specific TCR breadth and depth both rose. Donors were mostly white British, more females; clonal diversity possibly underestimated.

The chain links TRBV20-1 to TRBJ1-2, with D possibly being TRBD1 (6 bases). The receptor was isolated from an adult in good health. The specimen was peripheral blood, collected on day 0 of AZD1222 vaccination. The CDR3 sequence is CSASLGVVDRLSYGYTF. The CDR3 DNA is TGCAGTGCTAGTTTAGGGGTTGTCGACAGGTTGTCCTATGGCTACACCTTC.